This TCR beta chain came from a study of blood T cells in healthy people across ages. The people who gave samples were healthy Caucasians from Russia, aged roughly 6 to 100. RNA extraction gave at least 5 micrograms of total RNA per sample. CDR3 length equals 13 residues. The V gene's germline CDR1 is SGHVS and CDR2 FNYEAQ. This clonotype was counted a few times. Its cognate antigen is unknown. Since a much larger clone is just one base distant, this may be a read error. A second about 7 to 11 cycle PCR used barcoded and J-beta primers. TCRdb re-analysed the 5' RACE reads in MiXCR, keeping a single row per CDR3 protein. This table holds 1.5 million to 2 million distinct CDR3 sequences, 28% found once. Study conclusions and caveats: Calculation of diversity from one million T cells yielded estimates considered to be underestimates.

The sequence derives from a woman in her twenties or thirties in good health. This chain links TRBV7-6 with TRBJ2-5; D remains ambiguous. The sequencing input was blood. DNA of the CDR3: TGTGCCAGCAGCTACGACCTGCAAGAGGCCCAGTACTTC. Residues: CASSYDLQEAQYF.